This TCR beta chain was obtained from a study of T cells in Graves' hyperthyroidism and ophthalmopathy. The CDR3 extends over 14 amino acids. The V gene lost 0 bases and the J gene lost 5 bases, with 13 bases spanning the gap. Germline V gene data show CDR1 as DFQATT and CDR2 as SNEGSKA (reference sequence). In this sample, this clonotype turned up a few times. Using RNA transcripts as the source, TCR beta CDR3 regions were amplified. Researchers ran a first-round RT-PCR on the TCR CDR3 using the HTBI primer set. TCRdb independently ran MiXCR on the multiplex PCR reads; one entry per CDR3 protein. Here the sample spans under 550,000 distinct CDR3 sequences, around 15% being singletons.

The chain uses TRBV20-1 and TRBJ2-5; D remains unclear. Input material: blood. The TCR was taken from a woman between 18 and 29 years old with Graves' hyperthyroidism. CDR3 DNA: TGCAGTGCTAGAGATGGGCTCGGTGGGGAGACCCAGTACTTC. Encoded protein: CSARDGLGGETQYF.